Following are 18 T cell receptor beta chains from one sample sequenced in a study of T cells in Graves' hyperthyroidism and ophthalmopathy. Regions amplified from RNA transcripts were the TCR beta CDR3 regions. TCR CDR3 regions were first amplified by RT-PCR with HTBI primers. TCRdb re-called the multiplex PCR reads with MiXCR, one entry per CDR3 protein. The sample lists some 510,000 distinct CDR3 sequences; less than 25% were seen once. Sample: blood. The receptor set was obtained from a man between 18 and 29 years old with Graves' hyperthyroidism.

This clonotype was found a few times. The chain carries TRBV10-1 and TRBJ2-3, with 14 nucleotides matching TRBD2. The CDR3 totals 20 residues. V was pared by 4 bases and J by 6 bases, with 18 bases of the junction left unmatched. Germline CDR1 and CDR2: WNHNN and SYGVQD (reference sequence). The CDR3 here is CASSADRGTTGLAGDDTQYF. The CDR3 region has the DNA TGCGCCAGCAGTGCGGACAGGGGAACAACGGGACTAGCGGGGGACGATACGCAGTATTTT.

The V and J genes are TRBV9 and TRBJ2-2, with 8 bases identical to TRBD1. The CDR3 totals 15 residues. J lost 5 bases, V lost 3 bases, and 6 bases had no gene match. Germline CDR1 is SGDLS and CDR2 is YYNGEE. The CDR3 coding sequence is TGTGCCAGCAGCGCCTCAGGGGGCGGGACCGGGGAGCTGTTTTTT. This gives the protein CASSASGGGTGELFF.

At least ten counts were recorded for this clonotype. This sequence joins TRBV6-2 or TRBV6-3 and TRBJ1-2; D remains unclear. CDR3 length equals 16 residues. Trimming shortened V by 0 bases and J by 6 bases, and 17 bases separated the two germline ends. CDR1 and CDR2 from the germline V gene are MNHEY and SVGEGT. The CDR3: CASSYSMIGVWDGYTF. CDR3 coding DNA: TGTGCCAGCAGTTACTCGATGATTGGCGTTTGGGATGGCTACACCTTC.

In the case of this clonotype: This could be a read error, since a much larger clone is one nucleotide away. The CDR3 does not end in the conserved phenylalanine or tryptophan, so this is likely a read error. This chain joins TRBV12-3 or TRBV12-4 and TRBJ2-2; TRBD2 matches 8 bases. With 6 bases clipped from V and 6 bases from J, the junction kept 3 bases outside the gene matches. This CDR3 comprises 13 residues. For the CDR3, the DNA is TGTGCCAGCAGCCACGGGGGGGCCGGGGAGCTGTTTGTT. Protein: CASSHGGAGELFV.

The chain combines TRBV20-1 with TRBJ1-5, with a possible D match to TRBD1 (5 bases). Trimming cost V 3 bases and J 3 bases, with 18 bases left between them. The CDR3 is 16 residues long. The germline V gene has CDR1 DFQATT and CDR2 SNEGSKA (reference sequence). CDR3 region: CSARPGHQDTNQPQHF. In nucleotides, the CDR3 is TGCAGTGCTAGGCCCGGACACCAGGATACCAATCAGCCCCAGCATTTT.

The chain combines TRBV6-5 with TRBJ1-2, with D maybe TRBD1 (5 bases). Trimming pared 4 bases from V and 2 bases from J, leaving 11 bases between. This CDR3 comprises 14 residues. CDR1 and CDR2 (germline): MNHEY, SVGAGI. The CDR3 sequence is CASSSEGSNYGYTF. DNA for the CDR3: TGTGCCAGCAGTTCTGAGGGGTCGAACTATGGCTACACCTTC.

This clonotype was seen ten or more times. The chain has TRBV19 and TRBJ1-3; weak D call: TRBD1 (6 bases). The germline CDR1 and CDR2 sequences are LNHDA and SQIVND (reference sequence). The V and J ends lost 5 bases and 1 base respectively, with 12 bases between them. The length of the CDR3 is 15 residues. The CDR3 here is CASSHRTASGNTIYF. The CDR3 bases are TGTGCCAGTAGTCATCGGACAGCGTCTGGAAACACCATATATTTT. The full variable domain, rest sourced from reference TRBV19 and TRBJ1-3, is DGGITQSPKYLFRKEGQNVTLSCEQNLNHDAMYWYRQDPGQGLRLIYYSQIVNDFQKGDIAEGYSVSREKKESFPLTVTSAQKNPTAFYLCASSHRTASGNTIYFGEGSWLTVV.

The table lists this clonotype with many counts. One end of the junction fails to match germline, which may point to a read error. The chain uses TRBV20-1 and TRBJ1-1, with 9 bases aligning to TRBD1. The CDR3 sequence is 13 residues long. The germline CDR1 and CDR2 sequences are DFQATT and SNEGSKA (reference sequence). The DNA for the CDR3 is TGCAGCGCTAGACAGGGGGTGAACACTGAAGCTTTCTTT. Amino acid sequence: CSARQGVNTEAFF.

In this sample, this clonotype turned up many times. V and J are TRBV28 and TRBJ2-5; TRBD1 might be the D (6 bases). Germline V gives CDR1 MDHEN, CDR2 SYDVKM. The CDR3 runs to 17 residues. Trimming took 5 bases from V and 5 from J, leaving 24 bases between them. DNA of the CDR3: TGTGCCAGCAGTCCACCCTCCCGACAGGACCCTGCGGAGACCCAGTACTTC. Translating it yields CASSPPSRQDPAETQYF.

V and J are TRBV30 and TRBJ2-5, with D perhaps TRBD1 (6 bases). Germline V gene data show CDR1 as GTSNPN and CDR2 as SVGIG (reference sequence). This CDR3 comprises 12 residues. Deletions cut 4 bases from V and 5 bases from J, with 11 bases between. The CDR3 sequence: CAWTNRVETQYF. The CDR3 DNA is TGTGCCTGGACAAACAGGGTTGAGACCCAGTACTTC.

This chain connects TRBV5-8 to TRBJ1-5; D is unclear. The CDR3 runs 15 residues. CDR1 is SGHTS and CDR2 is YDEGEE in the germline V gene. The germline V and J ends were trimmed by 1 base and 0 bases, with 8 bases remaining between them. CDR3 sequence reads: CASSLQEYSNQPQHF. The CDR3 DNA reads as TGTGCCAGCAGCTTGCAGGAGTATAGCAATCAGCCCCAGCATTTT. Full variable domain (missing parts from reference TRBV5-8 and TRBJ1-5): EAGVTQSPTHLIKTRGQQATLRCSPISGHTSVYWYQQALGLGLQFLLWYDEGEERNRGNFPPRFSGRQFPNYSSELNVNALELEDSALYLCASSLQEYSNQPQHFGDGTRLSIL.

This clonotype occurred many times. The chain carries TRBV28 and TRBJ2-7, with D hard to call. Germline assignment: CDR1 MDHEN and CDR2 SYDVKM. Trimming took 3 bases from V and 6 from J, leaving 6 bases between them. This CDR3 is built from 11 residues. The CDR3 coding sequence is TGTGCCAGCAGTTTTTACATCGAGCAGTACTTC. It codes for CASSFYIEQYF.

The rearrangement joins TRBV6-5 to TRBJ1-2; D is unresolved. Germline V gene sequence: CDR1 MNHEY, CDR2 SVGAGI. CDR3 size: 12 residues. V lost 4 bases and J lost 8, with 11 bases in between. CDR3: CASSSGLAGYTF. In nucleotides, the CDR3 is TGTGCCAGCAGTTCTGGCCTGGCGGGCTACACCTTC.

This clonotype was recorded many times. The chain has TRBV4-1 and TRBJ2-5; tentative D call: TRBD1 (6 bases). From germline, CDR1 is MGHRA and CDR2 YSYEKL. The V end was cut by 4 bases, the J end by 2 bases, with 11 bases between. This CDR3 has 14 amino acids. In nucleotides, the CDR3 is TGCGCCAGCAGCCTCCGGGACACTCAAGAGACCCAGTACTTC. Protein product: CASSLRDTQETQYF.

The rearrangement joins TRBV20-1 to TRBJ1-2, with D hard to call. The CDR3 has 16 amino acids. With 6 bases removed from V and 7 bases from J, the gap between germline ends came to 27 bases. Germline loops: CDR1 DFQATT, CDR2 SNEGSKA (reference sequence). DNA for the CDR3: TGCAGTGCCACCCCCCCCGGGGTCTCGTCCGCGATTGGCTACACCTTC. It translates to CSATPPGVSSAIGYTF.

V gene TRBV6-2 or TRBV6-3 combines with J gene TRBJ2-7, with 12 bases matching TRBD2. Germline V gives CDR1 MNHEY, CDR2 SVGEGT. The CDR3 sequence is 17 residues long. Trimming at V came to 0 bases and at J to 4 bases, leaving 7 bases not matched to a gene. The CDR3 loop is CASSYSTSGSFSYEQYF. CDR3 DNA: TGTGCCAGCAGTTACTCGACTAGCGGGAGCTTCTCGTACGAGCAGTACTTC.

The J gene is TRBJ1-1, the V gene TRBV11-2; no clear D gene. Germline V gene sequence: CDR1 SGHAT, CDR2 FQNNGV. This CDR3 has 14 residues. The V end was cut by 4 bases, the J end by 5 bases, with 14 bases between. In DNA, the CDR3 is TGTGCCAGCAGCTCGAGATTAACGAGGACTGAAGCTTTCTTT. This codes for CASSSRLTRTEAFF.

This clonotype was counted many times. This rearrangement joins TRBV29-1 to TRBJ1-2; maybe TRBD1 (6 bases). V lost 1 base and J lost 7, with 16 bases in between. CDR1 and CDR2 (germline): SQVTM, ANQGSEA. CDR3 length: 14 residues. The CDR3 region has the DNA TGCAGCGTTGAAGCCGACAGGAGCCAACTTGGCTACACCTTC. Its protein product is CSVEADRSQLGYTF.